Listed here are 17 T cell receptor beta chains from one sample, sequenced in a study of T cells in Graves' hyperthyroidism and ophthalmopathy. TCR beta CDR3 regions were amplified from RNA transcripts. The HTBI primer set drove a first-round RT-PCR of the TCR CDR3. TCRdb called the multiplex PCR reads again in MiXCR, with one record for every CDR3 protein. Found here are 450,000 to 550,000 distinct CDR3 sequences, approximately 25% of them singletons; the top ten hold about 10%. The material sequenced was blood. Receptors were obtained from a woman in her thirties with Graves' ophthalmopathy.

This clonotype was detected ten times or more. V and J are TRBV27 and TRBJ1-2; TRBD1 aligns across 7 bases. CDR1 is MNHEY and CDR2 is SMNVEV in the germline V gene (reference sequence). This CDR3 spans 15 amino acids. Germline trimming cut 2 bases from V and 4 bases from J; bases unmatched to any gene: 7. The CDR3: CASSLARGFGYGYTF. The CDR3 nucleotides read TGTGCCAGCAGTTTAGCCAGGGGGTTCGGCTATGGCTACACCTTC.

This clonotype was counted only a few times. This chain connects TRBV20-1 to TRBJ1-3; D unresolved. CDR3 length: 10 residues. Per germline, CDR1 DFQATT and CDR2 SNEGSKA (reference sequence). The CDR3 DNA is TGCAGAGAAGAGAGAAACACCATATATTTT. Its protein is CREERNTIYF.

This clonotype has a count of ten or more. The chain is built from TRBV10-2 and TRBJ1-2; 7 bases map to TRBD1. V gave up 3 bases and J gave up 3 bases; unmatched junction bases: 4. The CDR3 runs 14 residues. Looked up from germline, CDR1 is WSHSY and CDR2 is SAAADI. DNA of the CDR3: TGCGCCAGCAGTGATGGCAGGGGGGACTATGGCTACACCTTC. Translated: CASSDGRGDYGYTF.

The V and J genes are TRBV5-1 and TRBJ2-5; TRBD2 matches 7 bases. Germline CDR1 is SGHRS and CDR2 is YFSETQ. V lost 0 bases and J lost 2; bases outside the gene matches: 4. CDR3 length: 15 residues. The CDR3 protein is CASSLEAGKQETQYF. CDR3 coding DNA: TGCGCCAGCAGCTTGGAAGCGGGGAAACAAGAGACCCAGTACTTC. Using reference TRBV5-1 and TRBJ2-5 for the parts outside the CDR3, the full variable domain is KAGVTQTPRYLIKTRGQQVTLSCSPISGHRSVSWYQQTPGQGLQFLFEYFSETQRNKGNFPGRFSGRQFSNSRSEMNVSTLELGDSALYLCASSLEAGKQETQYFGPGTRLLVL.

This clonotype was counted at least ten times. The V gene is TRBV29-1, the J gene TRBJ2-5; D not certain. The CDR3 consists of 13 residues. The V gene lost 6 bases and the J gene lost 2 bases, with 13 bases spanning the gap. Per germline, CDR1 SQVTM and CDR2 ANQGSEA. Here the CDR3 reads CSVDFYGQETQYF. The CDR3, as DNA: TGCAGCGTAGATTTTTACGGTCAAGAGACCCAGTACTTC.

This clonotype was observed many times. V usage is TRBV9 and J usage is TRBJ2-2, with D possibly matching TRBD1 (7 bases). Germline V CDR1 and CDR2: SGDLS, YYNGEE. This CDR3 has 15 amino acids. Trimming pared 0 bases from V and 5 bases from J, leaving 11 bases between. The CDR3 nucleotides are TGTGCCAGCAGCGTAGACCCAGGGGGGACCGGGGAGCTGTTTTTT. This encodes CASSVDPGGTGELFF.

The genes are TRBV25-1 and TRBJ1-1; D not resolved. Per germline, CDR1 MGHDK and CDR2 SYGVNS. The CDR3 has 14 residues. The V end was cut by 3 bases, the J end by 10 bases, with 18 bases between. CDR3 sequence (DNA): TGTGCCAGCAGTGAGTCTCGGGCAGCACCCGGAGCTTTCTTT. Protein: CASSESRAAPGAFF.

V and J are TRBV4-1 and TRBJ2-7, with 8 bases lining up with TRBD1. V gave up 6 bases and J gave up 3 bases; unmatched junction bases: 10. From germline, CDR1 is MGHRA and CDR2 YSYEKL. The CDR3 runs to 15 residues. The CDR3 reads CASRQSAGGFYEQYF. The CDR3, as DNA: TGCGCCAGCAGACAAAGTGCAGGGGGCTTCTACGAGCAGTACTTC.

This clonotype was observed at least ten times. In DNA form, the CDR3 reads TGTGCCAGCGTAGCGGGGGGGCTGGAGACCCAGTACTTC. The encoded protein is CASVAGGLETQYF. J is TRBJ2-5 and V is TRBV28; 11 bases are a match to TRBD2. Trimming took 8 bases from V and 5 from J; bases not matched to a gene: 4. The germline V gene encodes CDR1 MDHEN and CDR2 SYDVKM. This CDR3 is built from 13 residues.

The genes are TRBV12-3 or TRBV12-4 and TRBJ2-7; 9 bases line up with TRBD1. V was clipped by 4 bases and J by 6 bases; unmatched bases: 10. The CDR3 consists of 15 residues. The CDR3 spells CASSSSGTGRGEQYF. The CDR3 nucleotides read TGTGCCAGCAGTTCCTCGGGGACAGGGAGGGGCGAGCAGTACTTC.

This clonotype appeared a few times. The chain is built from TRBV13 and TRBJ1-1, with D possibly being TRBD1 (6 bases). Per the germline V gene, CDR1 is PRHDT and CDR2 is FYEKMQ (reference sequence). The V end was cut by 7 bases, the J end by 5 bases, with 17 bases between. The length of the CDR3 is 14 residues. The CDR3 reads CASTLGQSRTEAFF. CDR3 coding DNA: TGTGCCAGCACCCTCGGACAGTCGCGTACTGAAGCTTTCTTT.

DNA for the CDR3: TGTGCCAGCAGTTTTATCCAGACCGAAGCTTTCTTT. This translates into CASSFIQTEAFF. The V and J genes are TRBV12-3 or TRBV12-4 and TRBJ1-1; the D is unclear. The length of the CDR3 is 12 residues. V was pared by 3 bases and J by 8 bases, with 10 bases between.

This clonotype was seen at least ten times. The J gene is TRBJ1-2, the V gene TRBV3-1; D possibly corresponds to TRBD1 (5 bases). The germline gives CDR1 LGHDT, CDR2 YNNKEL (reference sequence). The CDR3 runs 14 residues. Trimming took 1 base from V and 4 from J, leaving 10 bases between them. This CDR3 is CASSQVLGVYGYTF. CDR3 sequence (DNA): TGTGCCAGCAGCCAAGTTCTAGGGGTCTATGGCTACACCTTC.

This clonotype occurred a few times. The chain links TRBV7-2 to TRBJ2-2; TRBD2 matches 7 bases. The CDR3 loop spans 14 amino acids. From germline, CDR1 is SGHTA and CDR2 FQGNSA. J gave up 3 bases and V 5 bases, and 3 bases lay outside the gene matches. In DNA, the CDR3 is TGTGCCAGCAGCCAAGGGAGGGACACCGGGGAGCTGTTTTTT. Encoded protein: CASSQGRDTGELFF.

The CDR3 coding sequence is TGTGCCAGCAGCATAATGGGACCTTCCTATGGCTACACCTTC. Protein product: CASSIMGPSYGYTF. The chain combines TRBV7-2 with TRBJ1-2; D might be TRBD1 (5 bases). The CDR3 runs to 14 residues. Germline CDR1 SGHTA, CDR2 FQGNSA. The V and J ends lost 5 bases and 4 bases respectively, with 14 bases between them. Full variable domain (rest looked up from reference TRBV7-2 and TRBJ1-2): GAGVSQSPSNKVTEKGKDVELRCDPISGHTALYWYRQSLGQGLEFLIYFQGNSAPDKSGLPSDRFSAERTGGSVSTLTIQRTQQEDSAVYLCASSIMGPSYGYTFGSGTRLTVV.

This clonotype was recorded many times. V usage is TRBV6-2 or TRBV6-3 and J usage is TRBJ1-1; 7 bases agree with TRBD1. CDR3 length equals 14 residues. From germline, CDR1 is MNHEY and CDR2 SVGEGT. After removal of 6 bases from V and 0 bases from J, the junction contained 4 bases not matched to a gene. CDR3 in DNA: TGTGCCAGCAGAAAAGGGACAGTGAACACTGAAGCTTTCTTT. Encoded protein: CASRKGTVNTEAFF.

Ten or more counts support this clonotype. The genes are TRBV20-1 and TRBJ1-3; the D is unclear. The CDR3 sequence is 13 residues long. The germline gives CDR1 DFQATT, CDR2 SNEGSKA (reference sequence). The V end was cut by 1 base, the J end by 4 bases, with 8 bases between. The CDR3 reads CSARVVAGNTIYF. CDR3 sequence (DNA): TGCAGTGCTAGAGTTGTTGCCGGAAACACCATATATTTT.